Each of the 23 T cell receptor beta chains below was sequenced from the same sample in a study of blood T cells in healthy people across ages. Sample-barcoded 5' priming and a J-beta primer mix drove a second PCR of 7 to 11 cycles. Via MiXCR, TCRdb re-called the 5' RACE reads, giving one row per CDR3 protein. The table lists some 1.8 million distinct CDR3 sequences, roughly two fifths of them singletons. Specimen: blood. These receptors originate from a human donor in good health.

This CDR3 reads CASSFRGAPLHF. The CDR3 bases are TGTGCCAGCAGTTTCAGGGGCGCACCCCTCCACTTT. The gene calls are TRBV12-3 or TRBV12-4 and TRBJ1-6; D is perhaps TRBD1 (6 bases). This CDR3 region has 12 residues. The ends were cut back, 3 bases at V and 11 bases at J, with 8 bases in the middle.

The chain links TRBV7-2 to TRBJ2-4; tentative D call: TRBD2 (5 bases). The DNA matches TRBJ2-7 better at its end, which makes the J call doubtful. The CDR3 runs 12 residues. CDR1 is SGHTA and CDR2 is FQGNSA in the germline V gene. CDR3 region: CASSRTLTEQYF. CDR3 nucleotides: TGTGCCAGCAGCAGGACTCTTACCGAGCAGTACTTC.

As to this clonotype: Being one base from a much bigger clone, this may be a read error. The V gene is TRBV20-1, the J gene TRBJ1-5; 7 bases are shared with TRBD1. The germline V gene encodes CDR1 DFQATT and CDR2 SNEGSKA (reference sequence). This CDR3 region has 14 residues. CDR3 in amino acids: CSAGDADRTRPQHF. In DNA, the CDR3 is TGCAGTGCTGGAGATGCGGACAGGACCCGTCCCCAGCATTTT.

In nucleotides, the CDR3 is TGTGCCAGCAGTTTTGCAGCCCCGTACAATGAGCAGTTCTTC. The encoded protein is CASSFAAPYNEQFF. This rearrangement joins TRBV12-3 or TRBV12-4 to TRBJ2-1, with no clear D. V was clipped by 3 bases and J by 4 bases, with 10 bases between them. The CDR3 is 14 amino acids.

This clonotype appeared a single time. The rearrangement joins TRBV6-2 or TRBV6-3 to TRBJ2-3; 13 nucleotides align to TRBD2. The CDR3 sequence is 18 residues long. Germline trimming cut 0 bases from V and 6 bases from J; bases unmatched to any gene: 9. Germline lookup yields CDR1 MNHEY and CDR2 SVGEGT. The CDR3 loop reads CASSYSGLAGALSDTQYF. The CDR3, as DNA: TGTGCCAGCAGTTACTCTGGACTAGCGGGGGCCTTATCGGATACGCAGTATTTT.

The J gene is TRBJ2-1, the V gene TRBV9; D is perhaps TRBD1 or TRBD2 (6 bases each). The CDR3 totals 16 residues. V was clipped by 4 bases and J by 8 bases, with 22 bases between them. The germline CDR1 and CDR2 sequences are SGDLS and YYNGEE. CDR3 protein: CASSPRGALIGDEQFF. The CDR3 bases are TGTGCCAGCAGCCCGAGGGGGGCCCTAATTGGAGATGAGCAGTTCTTC.

V usage is TRBV18 and J usage is TRBJ2-4, with 7 bases matching TRBD1. The DNA matches TRBJ2-7 better at its end, which makes the J call doubtful. Germline V CDR1 and CDR2: KGHSH, LQKENI. CDR3 length: 14 amino acids. Here the CDR3 reads CASSSTGNYYEQYF. Here the CDR3 DNA reads TGTGCCAGCTCCTCGACAGGGAACTACTACGAGCAGTACTTC.

This clonotype was detected once. This rearrangement joins TRBV10-3 to TRBJ2-3, with D perhaps being TRBD1 or TRBD2 (7 bases each). V shed 10 bases and J shed 2 bases, with 19 bases lying between them. The CDR3 consists of 15 residues. The V gene's germline CDR1 is ENHRY and CDR2 SYGVKD. CDR3 protein: CASSWGGQFTDTQYF. CDR3 nucleotide sequence: TGTGCCAGCTCCTGGGGGGGACAGTTCACAGATACGCAGTATTTT.

The rearrangement uses TRBV7-2 and TRBJ1-6; D call uncertain. This CDR3 comprises 15 residues. Germline CDR1 reads SGHTA; CDR2 reads FQGNSA. V was cut by 2 bases and J by 7 bases, with 12 bases left in between. CDR3 sequence reads: CASSLISVGNSPLHF. The CDR3 DNA follows: TGTGCCAGCAGCTTAATTAGTGTCGGGAATTCACCCCTCCACTTT.

This clonotype was seen more than once but under ten times. The genes are TRBV28 and TRBJ1-5; D remains unclear. CDR3 length: 12 residues. CDR1 is MDHEN and CDR2 is SYDVKM in the germline V gene. V lost 2 bases, J lost 12 bases, and 11 bases lay in between. The DNA of the CDR3 is TGTGCCAGCAGTTTAATTCTGGGCGGCCAGCATTTT. This codes for CASSLILGGQHF.

Notes on this clonotype: A clone one base away is much larger, so this may be a read error. The chain couples TRBV29-1 to TRBJ1-5; perhaps TRBD1 as D (5 bases). The CDR3 loop spans 15 amino acids. Germline assignment: CDR1 SQVTM and CDR2 ANQGSEA. V lost 0 bases to trimming and J lost 3 bases, with 12 bases between them. In nucleotides, the CDR3 is TGCAGCGTTGAAGAGACAGCCTATAACAATCAGCCCCAGCATTTT. Residues: CSVEETAYNNQPQHF.

This chain connects TRBV6-2 or TRBV6-3 to TRBJ1-2; D is unresolved. Deletions cut 4 bases from V and 4 bases from J, with 13 bases between. This CDR3 comprises 14 residues. The germline CDR1 and CDR2 sequences are MNHEY and SVGEGT. CDR3 in amino acids: CASSSLRVLYGYTF. CDR3 in DNA: TGTGCCAGCAGTTCCTTGCGGGTCCTCTATGGCTACACCTTC.

The genes are TRBV7-8 and TRBJ2-1; 9 bases map to TRBD1. J gave up 10 bases and V 1 base, and 8 bases lay outside the gene matches. The CDR3 loop spans 15 amino acids. The V gene's germline CDR1 is SGHVS and CDR2 FQNEAQ. Here the CDR3 reads CASSLDGQGIYEQFF. DNA for the CDR3: TGTGCCAGCAGCTTAGATGGACAGGGGATATACGAGCAGTTCTTC.

This clonotype was counted a few times. V gene TRBV7-2 combines with J gene TRBJ2-4; possible D gene TRBD1, 6 bases. TRBJ2-7 matches the DNA end more closely, so the J call is doubtful. The CDR3 extends over 14 amino acids. CDR1 and CDR2 from the germline V gene are SGHTA and FQGNSA. CDR3 sequence reads: CASSVRTVTYEQYF. In DNA form, the CDR3 reads TGTGCCAGCAGCGTCCGGACAGTTACCTACGAGCAGTACTTC.

This clonotype was counted between two and nine times. This rearrangement joins TRBV3-1 to TRBJ2-1, with 7 bases that match TRBD1. After removal of 0 bases from V and 5 bases from J, the junction contained 1 base not matched to a gene. From germline, CDR1 is LGHDT and CDR2 YNNKEL (reference sequence). This CDR3 has 14 amino acids. The DNA of the CDR3 is TGTGCCAGCAGCCAAGAAGGGACAGACAATGAGCAGTTCTTC. Translated, it gives CASSQEGTDNEQFF.

The V and J genes are TRBV4-3 and TRBJ2-1, with 8 nucleotides matching TRBD2. V trimming: 0 bases; J trimming: 4 bases; junction bases outside the gene matches: 8. Germline V gene sequence: CDR1 LGHNA, CDR2 YSLEER. The length of the CDR3 is 17 residues. The CDR3 nucleotides read TGCGCCAGCAGCCAAGAAAAGGGACTAGTCGTTTACAATGAGCAGTTCTTC. Protein sequence: CASSQEKGLVVYNEQFF.

The V gene is TRBV20-1, the J gene TRBJ2-7; TRBD1 matches 8 bases. The CDR3 length is 14 residues. Germline loops: CDR1 DFQATT, CDR2 SNEGSKA (reference sequence). Losses at the gene ends were 6 bases for V and 6 bases for J; bases not matched to a gene: 13. The CDR3 reads CSASIGQGAFEQYF. CDR3 nucleotides: TGCAGTGCCTCCATCGGGCAGGGGGCCTTCGAGCAGTACTTC.

The chain has TRBV7-2 and TRBJ2-5; weak D call: TRBD1 (7 bases). Trimming took off 9 bases at V and 4 bases at J, with 18 bases between the two ends. Germline-derived CDR1 and CDR2 are SGHTA and FQGNSA. The CDR3 has 14 amino acids. In DNA form, the CDR3 reads TGTGCCAGTCTGGACAGGAGGGTTAGAGAGACCCAGTACTTC. Translation: CASLDRRVRETQYF.

This clonotype was picked up a small number of times. The DNA of the CDR3 is TGCAGTGCCCCCAAGGCGGAGGGTGTTAATCAGCCCCAGCATTTT. Translation: CSAPKAEGVNQPQHF. This chain connects TRBV20-1 to TRBJ1-5, with D unresolved. V lost 6 bases to trimming and J lost 4 bases, with 19 bases between them. Germline V gene lookup returns CDR1 DFQATT and CDR2 SNEGSKA (reference sequence). The CDR3 is made up of 15 amino acids.

A remark on this clonotype: A much larger clone is a single base away; this may be a read error. The rearrangement uses TRBV10-3 and TRBJ2-4, with TRBD1 as a possible D gene (6 bases). Germline CDR1 and CDR2: ENHRY and SYGVKD. The CDR3 covers 16 residues. The CDR3 coding sequence is TGTGCCATCAGTCCACGGACAGACCTAGCCAAAAACATGCAGTACTTC. Translating gives CAISPRTDLAKNMQYF.

This clonotype was picked up a small number of times. The chain employs TRBV7-6 and TRBJ2-4, with 13 bases aligning to TRBD2. Near its end, the DNA agrees better with TRBJ2-7, so the J call may be wrong. Germline CDR1 SGHVS, CDR2 FNYEAQ. The CDR3 has 15 amino acids. The CDR3 DNA is TGTGCCAGCAGCTGGGGACTAGCGGGGCTTTACGAGCAGTACTTC. Translating it yields CASSWGLAGLYEQYF.

There are a few counts of this clonotype. The V gene is TRBV6-2 or TRBV6-3, the J gene TRBJ2-5; possible D gene TRBD2, 7 bases. The CDR3 runs to 14 residues. V shed 8 bases and J shed 4 bases, with 17 bases lying between them. CDR1 and CDR2 from the germline V gene are MNHEY and SVGEGT. The CDR3 loop reads CASGPPGGRETQYF. The CDR3 DNA reads as TGTGCCAGCGGTCCCCCCGGGGGGCGAGAGACCCAGTACTTC.

V gene TRBV20-1 combines with J gene TRBJ2-7, with 14 bases that match TRBD2. Looked up from germline, CDR1 is DFQATT and CDR2 is SNEGSKA (reference sequence). CDR3 length: 18 amino acids. V was clipped by 7 bases and J by 2 bases; unmatched bases: 16. The CDR3 here is CSVPSGTSGGLMTYEQYF. DNA of the CDR3: TGCAGTGTCCCCTCCGGGACTAGCGGGGGCCTAATGACCTACGAGCAGTACTTC.